These 8 T cell receptor beta chains came from one sample sequenced in a study of CXCR3-negative and CXCR3-positive naive CD8 T cells. UMI labels and 5' RACE were used to prepare the TRB cDNA libraries. One entry per CDR3 protein, without DNA, is what TCRdb gives after re-calling the 5' RACE reads. The repertoire shows under 85,000 distinct CDR3 sequences; the top ten hold roughly 1.5%. Source material: naive CXCR3- CD8+ T cells from blood. The sample's subset: CD45RO-CCR7+CD27+CD95- naive CD8+ T cells lacking CXCR3 (TNR3-). The receptors originated from a human donor in good health. Some clones in this sample may be carry-over from other donors' samples.

The V and J genes are TRBV29-1 and TRBJ2-7; there is no DNA to check the TCRdb D call of TRBD1. This CDR3 is 14 amino acids long. Germline values: CDR1 SQVTM, CDR2 ANQGSEA. The CDR3 sequence is CSVVREAGVYEQYF.

This chain uses TRBV29-1 with TRBJ2-7; TCRdb outputs TRBD1, but without DNA this stays unchecked. Germline loops: CDR1 SQVTM, CDR2 ANQGSEA. The CDR3 covers 13 residues. This CDR3 reads CSVEAGHSYEQYF.

This chain connects TRBV14 to TRBJ2-2; TCRdb selects TRBD2, and the lack of DNA leaves this call unchecked. The germline V gene encodes CDR1 SGHDN and CDR2 FVKESK. The CDR3 extends over 20 amino acids. The CDR3 spells CASSTRLAATIGDTTGELFF.

The chain joins TRBV28 to TRBJ2-5; absent DNA, TCRdb's TRBD1 call cannot be checked. Germline CDR1 reads MDHEN; CDR2 reads SYDVKM. The CDR3 has 14 amino acids. This chain's CDR3 is CASSADEGEETQYF.

The chain recombines TRBV7-9 with TRBJ1-1; TCRdb's D call, TRBD1, is unchecked because there is no DNA. This CDR3 contains 14 residues. Germline V gives CDR1 SEHNR, CDR2 FQNEAQ (reference sequence). The CDR3 protein is CASSSPVQGTEAFF.

The chain joins TRBV29-1 to TRBJ2-1; the TRBD2 assignment by TCRdb is unverifiable without DNA. The CDR3 runs to 13 residues. Germline V gene lookup returns CDR1 SQVTM and CDR2 ANQGSEA. This CDR3 reads CSVGLAGANEQFF.

V is TRBV28 and J is TRBJ2-1. CDR3 length: 14 amino acids. CDR1 and CDR2 from the germline V gene are MDHEN and SYDVKM. The CDR3 here is CASSLISSYNEQFF.

The chain combines TRBV5-1 with TRBJ2-1; with no DNA, the TCRdb D assignment of TRBD1 cannot be verified. This CDR3 has 16 residues. The germline V gene encodes CDR1 SGHRS and CDR2 YFSETQ. The CDR3 sequence is CASSSTSGEAYNEQFF. Drawing the rest from reference TRBV5-1 and TRBJ2-1, the complete variable domain is KAGVTQTPRYLIKTRGQQVTLSCSPISGHRSVSWYQQTPGQGLQFLFEYFSETQRNKGNFPGRFSGRQFSNSRSEMNVSTLELGDSALYLCASSSTSGEAYNEQFFGPGTRLTVL.